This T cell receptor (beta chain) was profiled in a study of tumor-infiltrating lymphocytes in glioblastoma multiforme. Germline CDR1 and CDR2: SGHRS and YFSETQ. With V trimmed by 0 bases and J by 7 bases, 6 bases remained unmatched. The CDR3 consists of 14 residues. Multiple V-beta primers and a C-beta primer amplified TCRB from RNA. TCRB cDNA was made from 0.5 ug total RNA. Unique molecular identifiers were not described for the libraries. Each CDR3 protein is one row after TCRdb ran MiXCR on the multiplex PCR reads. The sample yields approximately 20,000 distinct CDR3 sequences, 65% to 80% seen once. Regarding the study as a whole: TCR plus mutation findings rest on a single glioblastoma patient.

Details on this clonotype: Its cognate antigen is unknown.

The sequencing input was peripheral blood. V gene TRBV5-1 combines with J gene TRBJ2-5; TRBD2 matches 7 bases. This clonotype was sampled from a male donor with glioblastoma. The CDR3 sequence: CASSLGGLVGTQYF. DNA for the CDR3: TGCGCCAGCAGCTTGGGTGGACTAGTCGGGACCCAGTACTTC.